What follows are 13 T cell receptor beta chains derived from one specimen sequenced in a study of shared clonotypes between healthy human individuals. The data were produced by immunoSEQ multiplex PCR, yet TCRdb's version contains in-frame clones alone and is incomplete. The sample has hundreds of thousands of clones, about 74% seen once. Sequences were obtained from memory CD4+ T cells sorted from blood. Subset meaning: CD45RA-negative fraction. These receptors originate from a woman aged 25 to 39 in good health.

This chain uses TRBV18 with TRBJ2-1; D is undetermined. Germline assignment: CDR1 KGHSH and CDR2 LQKENI. V gave up 3 bases and J gave up 6 bases, with 6 bases separating them. There are 12 residues in the CDR3. The CDR3 bases are TGTGCCAGCTCACCGAGATCCAATGAGCAGTTCTTC. Residues: CASSPRSNEQFF.

This clone appeared once. V gene TRBV14 combines with J gene TRBJ1-1; maybe TRBD1 (5 bases). V was trimmed by 5 bases and J by 3 bases, leaving 13 bases between them. CDR3 length: 14 amino acids. Germline V CDR1 and CDR2: SGHDN, FVKESK. The chain's CDR3 is CASSIMSGHTEAFF. The DNA of the CDR3 is TGTGCCAGCAGCATTATGTCGGGGCACACTGAAGCTTTCTTT.

CDR3 sequence reads: CASSLREAYEQYF. Here the CDR3 DNA reads TGTGCCAGCAGTTTGCGGGAGGCCTACGAGCAGTACTTC. V usage is TRBV27 and J usage is TRBJ2-7; 8 nucleotides match TRBD2. The CDR3 covers 13 residues. Trimming took 3 bases from V and 2 from J; bases not matched to a gene: 0. From germline, CDR1 is MNHEY and CDR2 SMNVEV (reference sequence).

The chain couples TRBV6-6 to TRBJ1-2; TRBD1 agrees at 7 bases. The ends lost 3 bases at V and 2 bases at J; junction bases unmatched: 3. Looked up from germline, CDR1 is MNHNY and CDR2 is SVGAGI (reference sequence). The CDR3 runs 14 residues. The CDR3, as DNA: TGTGCCAGCAGTTATGGGACAGACAACTATGGCTACACCTTC. Encoded protein: CASSYGTDNYGYTF.

V usage is TRBV7-3 and J usage is TRBJ1-2; D might be TRBD1 (5 bases). Between the trimmed V and J ends, which lost 5 bases and 8 bases, there was a span of 15 bases. The CDR3 consists of 13 residues. Per the germline V gene, CDR1 is SGHTA and CDR2 is FQGTGA. The chain's CDR3 is CASSPSDIAGYTF. CDR3 coding DNA: TGTGCCAGCAGCCCCTCGGACATCGCGGGCTACACCTTC.

The CDR3 DNA sequence: TGTGCCAGCACCGATGGGGGTAACGAGCAGTACTTC. The encoded protein is CASTDGGNEQYF. This chain links TRBV2 with TRBJ2-7; TRBD1 or TRBD2 may be the D gene (5 bases each). CDR3 length: 12 residues. Germline CDR1 SNHLY, CDR2 FYNNEI. V was trimmed by 7 bases and J by 5 bases, leaving 12 bases between them.

This clone has a count of ten or more. The sample carries other DNA sequences with the same CDR3. The chain joins TRBV5-1 to TRBJ2-1; D ambiguous. Trimming shortened V by 4 bases and J by 3 bases, and 14 bases separated the two germline ends. Per the germline V gene, CDR1 is SGHRS and CDR2 is YFSETQ. This CDR3 is built from 15 residues. CDR3 DNA: TGCGCCAGCAGCCCTGCGTCAGGTAGCTACAATGAGCAGTTCTTC. This sequence encodes CASSPASGSYNEQFF.

This sequence joins TRBV5-1 and TRBJ2-1; 8 bases agree with TRBD2. The junction had 8 bases not matched to a gene; V was cut back by 1 base and J by 8 bases. The V gene's germline CDR1 is SGHRS and CDR2 YFSETQ. The CDR3 length is 15 residues. Here the CDR3 DNA reads TGCGCCAGCAGCTTGTTTCTAGCGGGCGGGGATGAGCAGTTCTTC. It specifies CASSLFLAGGDEQFF.

The chain carries TRBV7-8 and TRBJ2-5; 10 nucleotides agree with TRBD2. This CDR3 is 17 amino acids long. Germline values: CDR1 SGHVS, CDR2 FQNEAQ. Germline trimming cut 0 bases from V and 5 bases from J; bases unmatched to any gene: 9. CDR3 in DNA: TGTGCCAGCAGCTTAGCGCGGCTAGCGGGAGCAAGGGAGACCCAGTACTTC. Translation gives CASSLARLAGARETQYF.

This chain links TRBV28 with TRBJ1-3; D unresolved. Germline lookup yields CDR1 MDHEN and CDR2 SYDVKM. There are 11 residues in the CDR3. V was clipped by 8 bases and J by 2 bases, with 4 bases between them. In DNA, the CDR3 is TGTGCCAGCGTTCCTGGAAACACCATATATTTT. Translation gives CASVPGNTIYF.

The chain links TRBV5-1 to TRBJ2-5, with D tentatively TRBD2 (6 bases). Trimming left V 2 bases short and J 2 bases short, with 10 bases between. Per the germline V gene, CDR1 is SGHRS and CDR2 is YFSETQ. The CDR3 sequence is 14 residues long. This chain's CDR3 is CASSFSSVQETQYF. The CDR3 nucleotides are TGCGCCAGCAGCTTTTCTAGCGTACAAGAGACCCAGTACTTC.

Comments on this clone: Other DNA sequences in the sample encode the same CDR3. The genes are TRBV6-6 and TRBJ2-1; D gene uncertain. The germline V and J ends were trimmed by 2 bases and 5 bases, with 10 bases remaining between them. There are 14 residues in the CDR3. From germline, CDR1 is MNHNY and CDR2 SVGAGI (reference sequence). The chain's CDR3 is CASSYAGRDNEQFF. Written as DNA, the CDR3 is TGTGCCAGCAGTTACGCCGGACGGGACAATGAGCAGTTCTTC.

The gene calls are TRBV27 and TRBJ1-5; D unclear. The CDR3 loop spans 15 amino acids. Germline V gives CDR1 MNHEY, CDR2 SMNVEV (reference sequence). Between the trimmed V and J ends, which lost 3 bases and 0 bases, there was a span of 9 bases. The DNA of the CDR3 is TGTGCCAGCAGTTTTCTTAGACATAGCAATCAGCCCCAGCATTTT. It yields the protein CASSFLRHSNQPQHF.